These T cell receptor beta chains were read from a single sample in a study of shared clonotypes between healthy human individuals. Assay used: immunoSEQ multiplex PCR; TCRdb lists only in-frame clones, some missing. The data contain millions of clones, 85% to 95% of them singletons. Specimen: naive CD4+ T cells sorted from blood. These TCRs come from a man aged 18 to 29 in good health. Both conserved end residues are part of each CDR3. A D gene is named only where the DNA matches it firmly. A row's size may be missing; if present it is once, few, many or a size class.

TRBJ1-5,TRBD1,TRBV5-1,NA,TGCGCCAGCAGCCGGACAGGGGAGAGCAATCAGCCCCAGCATTTT,CASSRTGESNQPQHF
TRBJ2-7,TRBD2,TRBV2,NA,TGTGCCAGCAGCCTCACCGGGGGGAACCCTGGGGAGCAGTACTTC,CASSLTGGNPGEQYF
TRBJ2-5,TRBD2,TRBV18,NA,TGTGCCAGCTCACCCACCGCTAGCGGTCAAGAGACCCAGTACTTC,CASSPTASGQETQYF
TRBJ2-7,TRBD2,TRBV7-2,NA,TGTGCCAGCAGCTCCCCCGGGAGGGACCGAGGGTACTTC,CASSSPGRDRGYF
TRBJ2-1,NA,TRBV10-3,NA,TGTGCCATCAGTGCAGGGGAAGGAGGCGGTGAGCAGTTCTTC,CAISAGEGGGEQFF
TRBJ2-7,TRBD1,TRBV6-5,once,TGTGCCAGCAGAACCGCCGGGACAGGGGCCTACGAGCAGTACTTC,CASRTAGTGAYEQYF
TRBJ2-1,NA,TRBV5-1,once,TGCGCCAGCAGCTTGGAGGTGGGAGTTCCTACAAATGAGCAGTTCTTC,CASSLEVGVPTNEQFF
TRBJ2-5,NA,TRBV4-3,once,TGCGCCAGCAGCCAAGACTCAGGGAAAGAGACCCAGTACTTC,CASSQDSGKETQYF
TRBJ2-2,TRBD2,TRBV5-4,NA,TGTGCCAGCAGCTTGGTAGCGGGAGGCCAGATCGGGGAGCTGTTTTTT,CASSLVAGGQIGELFF
TRBJ1-2,NA,TRBV28,NA,TGTGCCAGCATTTCAGCTGGCCTCGCGGACTATGGCTACACCTTC,CASISAGLADYGYTF
TRBJ2-7,TRBD1,TRBV14,NA,TGTGCCAGCAGCCCCCTAGGGACAGGCCCTTACGAGCAGTACTTC,CASSPLGTGPYEQYF
TRBJ2-3,NA,TRBV5-1,NA,TGCGCCAGCAGCAAGCGGACGGGACGCACAGATACGCAGTATTTT,CASSKRTGRTDTQYF
TRBJ2-2,NA,TRBV6-5,once,TGTGCCAGCAGAGAACCGGGACCCCTCACCGGGGAGCTGTTTTTT,CASREPGPLTGELFF
TRBJ1-2,NA,TRBV7-2,NA,TGTGCCAGCAGCTTAGATTCTTTAAGGGGAGCGGGCTACACCTTC,CASSLDSLRGAGYTF
TRBJ1-4,NA,TRBV30,NA,TGTGCCTCGGGGCCGTTTGAAAAACTGTTTTTT,CASGPFEKLFF
TRBJ2-7,NA,TRBV6-1,NA,TGTGCCAGCTTAGACTTCGGCGGAACCTACGAGCAGTACTTC,CASLDFGGTYEQYF
TRBJ2-3,NA,TRBV28,NA,TGTGCCAGCAGTTCCCCGTCACCAGATACGCAGTATTTT,CASSSPSPDTQYF
TRBJ2-2,NA,TRBV7-6,NA,TGTGCCAGCAACGACAAGGGACGAACCGGGGAGCTGTTTTTT,CASNDKGRTGELFF
TRBJ1-2,TRBD1,TRBV5-6,NA,TGTGCCAGCAGCTTACAGGGGATCAACTATGGCTACACCTTC,CASSLQGINYGYTF
TRBJ1-5,NA,TRBV5-6,NA,TGTGCCAGCAGCTTGGGGACGGCAGATCAGCCCCAGCATTTT,CASSLGTADQPQHF
TRBJ2-5,NA,TRBV25-1,NA,TGTGCCAGCAGTGAAGGGCGAAGGGCTGCGGAGACCCAGTACTTC,CASSEGRRAAETQYF
TRBJ2-2,NA,TRBV18,NA,TGTGCCAGCTCACCGCCGACAAGGGTTGGGGAGCTGTTTTTT,CASSPPTRVGELFF
TRBJ1-4,TRBD1,TRBV6-5,NA,TGTGCCAGTAAAGTTGACAGGGCAAATAATGAAAAACTGTTTTTT,CASKVDRANNEKLFF
TRBJ2-7,NA,TRBV7-2,NA,TGTGCCAGCAGCTTAGCGCGATACGAGCAGTACTTC,CASSLARYEQYF
TRBJ2-3,TRBD2,TRBV7-6,NA,TGTGCCAGCAGCTTAGCGAATTGGGTAGCGGGATCCAACACAGATACGCAGTATTTT,CASSLANWVAGSNTDTQYF
TRBJ2-1,TRBD2,TRBV30,NA,TGTGCCTGGAGTGTGGAGCGGGGGGGCCCTTACAATGAGCAGTTCTTC,CAWSVERGGPYNEQFF
TRBJ1-1,NA,TRBV30,NA,TGTGCCTGGAGTCCAGGGTACACTGAAGCTTTCTTT,CAWSPGYTEAFF
TRBJ2-5,NA,TRBV11-2,NA,TGTGCCAGCAGCTTAAACCAAGAGACCCAGTACTTC,CASSLNQETQYF
TRBJ1-1,TRBD1,TRBV18,NA,TGTGCCAGCTCACCGCGCACAGGGGGGAACACTGAAGCTTTCTTT,CASSPRTGGNTEAFF
TRBJ1-2,NA,TRBV5-5,NA,TGTGCCAGCAGCTTGAGTCTCTCCTGGAGGTATGGCTACACCTTC,CASSLSLSWRYGYTF
TRBJ2-2,TRBD1,TRBV4-1,NA,TGCGCCAGCAGCCAGGGGACAGGGAACACCGGGGAGCTGTTTTTT,CASSQGTGNTGELFF
TRBJ2-1,TRBD1,TRBV5-8,NA,TGTGCCAGCAGCTTTTGGGACAGGAAGTACAATGAGCAGTTCTTC,CASSFWDRKYNEQFF
TRBJ2-5,NA,TRBV5-1,NA,TGCGCCAGCAGCTTGACGGCAGAGACCCAGTACTTC,CASSLTAETQYF
TRBJ2-5,NA,TRBV29-1,NA,TGCAGCGTGGTCAGGGATCGGGGGACCCAGTACTTC,CSVVRDRGTQYF
TRBJ2-1,NA,TRBV7-2,NA,TGTGCCAGCAGCCTGGGGACTCCGGAGCAGTTCTTC,CASSLGTPEQFF
TRBJ1-5,NA,TRBV15,NA,TGTGCCACCAGCGGCAGGCATGGAGAGAGCAATCAGCCCCAGCATTTT,CATSGRHGESNQPQHF
TRBJ2-5,TRBD1,TRBV11-2,NA,TGTGCCAGCAGCCTAGGGACAGGGGAACAAGAGACCCAGTACTTC,CASSLGTGEQETQYF
TRBJ2-1,TRBD2,TRBV4-3,NA,TGCGCCAGCAGCCAAGATATTTCCGGGGGGTACAATGAGCAGTTCTTC,CASSQDISGGYNEQFF
TRBJ2-5,NA,TRBV27,NA,TGTGCCAGCGAGACCCAGTACTTC,CASETQYF
TRBJ2-2,NA,TRBV6-1,once,TGTGCCAGCAGTGATGAAGGGGCGGGCATCACCGGGGAGCTGTTTTTT,CASSDEGAGITGELFF
TRBJ2-3,TRBD2,TRBV5-4,NA,TGTGCCATCTCGGGGGGAGCCGGCACAGATACGCAGTATTTT,CAISGGAGTDTQYF
TRBJ2-3,NA,TRBV11-2,NA,TGTGCCAGCAGCCCCGGGAGCTGGGACACAGATACGCAGTATTTT,CASSPGSWDTDTQYF